This TCR beta chain was captured in a study of regulatory T cells in long-lasting Graves disease. Study-level results: Lower TCR diversity characterized persistent Graves' patients relative to newly diagnosed patients. Patients with persistent disease shared around 2,700 public clonotypes, outpacing the roughly 970 shared by new patients.

Time point described: persistent/refractory GD, antithyroid drugs over 5 years with positive TRAb. PBMCs were the source of the RNA used for TCR sequencing. Graves' disease diagnosis relied on American Thyroid Association guidelines. Assembly of TCR beta libraries relied on iRepertoire HTBI primers together with Arm-PCR of CDR3 regions. TCRdb processed the multiplex PCR reads anew with MiXCR; each CDR3 protein has one entry. In the table there are about 470,000 distinct CDR3 sequences, approximately 21% of which are singletons. CDR1 is MDHEN and CDR2 is SYDVKM in the germline V gene. V lost 4 bases to trimming and J lost 9 bases, with 13 bases between them. The CDR3 runs 12 residues. In this sample, this clonotype turned up a few times. No antigen is known for it. This may arise from a read error, as a much more abundant clone is one base away.

This chain uses TRBV28 with TRBJ2-7; D is undetermined. The specimen was peripheral blood mononuclear cells (PBMCs), collected when the disease was refractory, from a patient treated with antithyroid drugs. The receptor's source is a female donor with Graves disease. The CDR3 region has the DNA TGTGCCAGCAGTTCTAAGACCGTAGGGCAGTACTTC. Amino acids: CASSSKTVGQYF.